These 24 T cell receptor beta chains were all obtained from the same sample, sequenced in a study of T cell responses to AZD1222 COVID-19 vaccine. Only in-frame clones appear in the TCRdb table, and some are missing; sequencing was by immunoSEQ multiplex PCR. The data hold 100,000 or so clones, with about nine tenths observed a single time. The specimen comprised peripheral blood, sampled on day 0 of AZD1222 vaccination. These receptors were taken from an adult in good health.

The V and J genes are TRBV19 and TRBJ2-2; no clear D. The CDR3 sequence is 14 residues long. The V end was cut by 1 base, the J end by 4 bases, with 7 bases between. Germline V gene sequence: CDR1 LNHDA, CDR2 SQIVND (reference sequence). CDR3 sequence (DNA): TGTGCCAGTAGTATAGGCAAGTTCACCGGGGAGCTGTTTTTT. Residues: CASSIGKFTGELFF.

V is TRBV6-1 and J is TRBJ1-2, with unresolved D. V was cut by 1 base and J by 7 bases, with 7 bases left in between. The CDR3 loop spans 12 amino acids. Germline V gene sequence: CDR1 MNHNS, CDR2 SASEGT. CDR3 sequence reads: CASSEVGGGYTF. The CDR3 DNA sequence: TGTGCCAGCAGTGAAGTAGGCGGTGGCTACACCTTC.

The V call is TRBV7-2, the J call TRBJ1-2, with a possible D match to TRBD1 (5 bases). The germline V and J ends were trimmed by 1 base and 8 bases, with 17 bases remaining between them. In germline, CDR1 is SGHTA, CDR2 FQGNSA. The CDR3 is 15 amino acids. The CDR3 DNA sequence: TGTGCCAGCAGCTTAGGGTCGAGGGGCGACTTCGGCTACACCTTC. Protein product: CASSLGSRGDFGYTF. The whole variable domain, filled in from reference TRBV7-2 and TRBJ1-2, reads GAGVSQSPSNKVTEKGKDVELRCDPISGHTALYWYRQSLGQGLEFLIYFQGNSAPDKSGLPSDRFSAERTGGSVSTLTIQRTQQEDSAVYLCASSLGSRGDFGYTFGSGTRLTVV.

The chain employs TRBV29-1 and TRBJ2-5; 9 bases are a match to TRBD2. Germline values: CDR1 SQVTM, CDR2 ANQGSEA. This CDR3 is built from 15 residues. Trimming took 6 bases from V and 1 from J; bases not matched to a gene: 9. CDR3 amino acids: CSVTISGGPQETQYF. The CDR3 nucleotides read TGCAGCGTCACGATTAGCGGGGGCCCCCAAGAGACCCAGTACTTC. The variable domain in full, with the rest retrieved from reference TRBV29-1 and TRBJ2-5, is SAVISQKPSRDICQRGTSLTIQCQVDSQVTMMFWYRQQPGQSLTLIATANQGSEATYESGFVIDKFPISRPNLTFSTLTVSNMSPEDSSIYLCSVTISGGPQETQYFGPGTRLLVL.

Only one count was recorded for this clone. The rearrangement joins TRBV6-1 to TRBJ1-1; D is ambiguous. Germline V CDR1 and CDR2: MNHNS, SASEGT. This CDR3 region has 15 residues. V was clipped by 3 bases and J by 4 bases, with 15 bases between them. Written as DNA, the CDR3 is TGTGCCAGCAGTGAGTTGGTCGGAGAGAGCACTGAAGCTTTCTTT. Protein sequence: CASSELVGESTEAFF.

This clone was seen more than once but under ten times. The chain is built from TRBV5-1 and TRBJ1-1, with 8 bases fitting TRBD1. This CDR3 has 15 amino acids. CDR1 is SGHRS, CDR2 YFSETQ, per germline. V was clipped by 4 bases and J by 5 bases; unmatched bases: 10. The CDR3 region has the DNA TGCGCCAGCAGCACTGCCACAGGGGGGAGTACTGAAGCTTTCTTT. Encoded protein: CASSTATGGSTEAFF.

The chain uses TRBV5-4 and TRBJ2-3, with 9 bases fitting TRBD2. This CDR3 has 15 amino acids. The J segment lost 5 bases and the V segment lost 5 bases, leaving 9 bases of the junction unmatched. CDR1 and CDR2 from the germline V gene are SGHNT and YYREEE (reference sequence). The CDR3 reads CASSLGLAGRDTQYF. The CDR3, as DNA: TGTGCCAGCAGTCTGGGGCTAGCGGGGAGAGATACGCAGTATTTT. Variable domain in full (rest from reference TRBV5-4 and TRBJ2-3): ETGVTQSPTHLIKTRGQQVTLRCSSQSGHNTVSWYQQALGQGPQFIFQYYREEENGRGNFPPRFSGLQFPNYSSELNVNALELDDSALYLCASSLGLAGRDTQYFGPGTRLTVL.

This clone came up once. The chain combines TRBV5-1 with TRBJ2-3; tentatively, D is TRBD2 (7 bases). Trimming pared 0 bases from V and 6 bases from J, leaving 14 bases between. CDR1 and CDR2 (germline): SGHRS, YFSETQ. This CDR3 region has 15 residues. The CDR3 protein is CASSLEVGGQDTQYF. The CDR3 bases are TGCGCCAGCAGCTTGGAGGTGGGGGGGCAGGATACGCAGTATTTT.

This clone has just one count. The chain joins TRBV2 to TRBJ2-7, with D maybe TRBD2 (5 bases). V lost 2 bases to trimming and J lost 0 bases, with 8 bases between them. The length of the CDR3 is 14 residues. Germline values: CDR1 SNHLY, CDR2 FYNNEI. The CDR3 reads CASSERRVSYEQYF. The CDR3 nucleotides read TGTGCCAGCAGTGAAAGGCGGGTCTCCTACGAGCAGTACTTC.

Here the CDR3 DNA reads TGTGCCAGCAGCCAATCCAGGGAAGGCTACACCTTC. This gives the protein CASSQSREGYTF. The chain carries TRBV14 and TRBJ1-2, with D perhaps matching TRBD1 (5 bases). V lost 2 bases and J 8 bases, leaving 9 bases between the germline ends. Germline loops: CDR1 SGHDN, CDR2 FVKESK. The CDR3 length is 12 residues.

The chain carries TRBV4-2 and TRBJ1-5, with 8 bases matching TRBD1. Germline V lookup: CDR1 LGHNA, CDR2 YNFKEQ. Germline trimming cut 4 bases from V and 7 bases from J; bases unmatched to any gene: 6. The CDR3 spans 14 residues. The DNA for the CDR3 is TGTGCCAGCAGCCCTGGGACAGGCAGCCAGCCCCAGCATTTT. Protein sequence: CASSPGTGSQPQHF.

The CDR3 sequence is CASSFDRNTEAFF. Written as DNA, the CDR3 is TGTGCCAGCAGCTTCGACAGGAACACTGAAGCTTTCTTT. The chain has TRBV5-6 and TRBJ1-1, with a tentative D call TRBD1 (5 bases). V was clipped by 2 bases and J by 1 base, with 6 bases between them. The CDR3 has 13 residues. CDR1 SGHDT and CDR2 YYEEEE come from the germline V gene. Complete variable domain (other parts from reference TRBV5-6 and TRBJ1-1): DAGVTQSPTHLIKTRGQQVTLRCSPKSGHDTVSWYQQALGQGPQFIFQYYEEEERQRGNFPDRFSGHQFPNYSSELNVNALLLGDSALYLCASSFDRNTEAFFGQGTRLTVV.

This chain uses TRBV10-3 with TRBJ2-7; D possibly corresponds to TRBD2 (6 bases). The CDR3 length is 15 residues. V lost 2 bases and J 4 bases, leaving 15 bases between the germline ends. CDR1 and CDR2 from the germline V gene are ENHRY and SYGVKD. CDR3 region: CAISERPTGVYEQYF. As DNA, the CDR3 is TGTGCCATCAGTGAGCGTCCCACGGGAGTATACGAGCAGTACTTC.

The V gene is TRBV11-2, the J gene TRBJ2-2; 10 bases fit TRBD1. The germline V gene encodes CDR1 SGHAT and CDR2 FQNNGV. The V gene end was trimmed by 1 base and the J gene end by 5 bases; junction bases not matched to a gene: 4. The CDR3 length is 16 residues. In nucleotides, the CDR3 is TGTGCCAGCAGCTTAGGGGACAGGGGCTTGACCGGGGAGCTGTTTTTT. It encodes CASSLGDRGLTGELFF.

The chain combines TRBV15 with TRBJ2-2; D not resolved. V lost 6 bases and J 0 bases, leaving 8 bases between the germline ends. Germline V gives CDR1 LNHNV, CDR2 YYDKDF (reference sequence). CDR3 size: 14 residues. The chain's CDR3 is CATSEEANTGELFF. CDR3 nucleotides: TGTGCCACCAGTGAAGAAGCGAACACCGGGGAGCTGTTTTTT.

The V and J genes are TRBV6-5 and TRBJ2-1; 7 bases are shared with TRBD2. The CDR3 totals 14 residues. V gave up 7 bases and J gave up 9 bases; unmatched junction bases: 12. Germline-derived CDR1 and CDR2 are MNHEY and SVGAGI. CDR3 loop: CASTRGSGVGEQFF. CDR3 in DNA: TGTGCCAGCACCCGCGGGAGCGGGGTTGGTGAGCAGTTCTTC.

V gene TRBV3-1 (or the pseudogene TRBV3-2) combines with J gene TRBJ2-4, with 9 bases that match TRBD2. The CDR3 sequence is 17 residues long. Germline loops: CDR1 LGHDT, CDR2 YNNKEL (reference sequence). V shed 1 base and J 6 bases; nucleotides not matched to a gene: 10. CDR3 loop: CASSQVAGGARGNIQYF. The CDR3 region has the DNA TGTGCCAGCAGCCAAGTTGCGGGGGGGGCGAGGGGAAACATTCAGTACTTC.

This clone was recorded only once. The chain employs TRBV11-2 and TRBJ2-2; 7 bases are shared with TRBD1. The V segment lost 2 bases and the J segment 7 bases; nucleotides outside the gene matches: 10. This CDR3 is 16 amino acids long. Germline V lookup: CDR1 SGHAT, CDR2 FQNNGV. The CDR3 DNA follows: TGTGCCAGCAGCTTACGTTCCGGGACAGCTAGCGGGGAGCTGTTTTTT. It specifies CASSLRSGTASGELFF.

This CDR3 is CASTPLGEGSTEAFF. The CDR3 DNA sequence: TGTGCCAGCACCCCATTGGGGGAGGGGAGCACTGAAGCTTTCTTT. The chain has TRBV7-9 and TRBJ1-1, with D perhaps matching TRBD1 (5 bases). With 7 bases removed from V and 4 bases from J, the gap between germline ends came to 19 bases. The CDR3 is 15 residues long. In germline, CDR1 is SEHNR, CDR2 FQNEAQ (reference sequence).

The chain links TRBV28 to TRBJ1-1, with 8 bases that match TRBD1. This CDR3 has 16 residues. The V gene end was trimmed by 3 bases and the J gene end by 6 bases; junction bases not matched to a gene: 12. CDR1 MDHEN and CDR2 SYDVKM come from the germline V gene. The DNA for the CDR3 is TGTGCCAGCAGTTTTAGTGTGGGACAGGAGAGCTCTGAAGCTTTCTTT. This codes for CASSFSVGQESSEAFF.

This chain connects TRBV18 to TRBJ1-1, with D perhaps TRBD1 (6 bases). From germline, CDR1 is KGHSH and CDR2 LQKENI. The CDR3 loop spans 15 amino acids. Between the trimmed V and J ends, which lost 3 bases and 0 bases, there was a span of 11 bases. As DNA, the CDR3 is TGTGCCAGCTCACCGGGACGGGGGCTGAACACTGAAGCTTTCTTT. Translated, it gives CASSPGRGLNTEAFF.

This rearrangement joins TRBV10-3 to TRBJ1-1, with TRBD1 matching over 7 bases. The V gene end was trimmed by 2 bases and the J gene end by 2 bases; junction bases not matched to a gene: 8. The V gene's germline CDR1 is ENHRY and CDR2 SYGVKD. The CDR3 runs to 16 residues. The CDR3 nucleotides are TGTGCCATCAGTGAGCTACAGGGGACCCCCAACACTGAAGCTTTCTTT. Its protein is CAISELQGTPNTEAFF.

V usage is TRBV10-3 and J usage is TRBJ2-1; TRBD2 matches 9 bases. Per the germline V gene, CDR1 is ENHRY and CDR2 is SYGVKD. This CDR3 is 16 amino acids long. V lost 3 bases and J lost 2; bases outside the gene matches: 5. In DNA, the CDR3 is TGTGCCATCAGTGATTCCCAGCGGGGGGCCTACAATGAGCAGTTCTTC. Its translation: CAISDSQRGAYNEQFF.

The chain couples TRBV14 to TRBJ1-3; D gene ambiguous. V gave up 1 base and J gave up 0 bases, with 4 bases separating them. Germline values: CDR1 SGHDN, CDR2 FVKESK. CDR3 length: 14 amino acids. The CDR3 is CASSQVYSGNTIYF. The CDR3 DNA is TGTGCCAGCAGCCAAGTCTACTCTGGAAACACCATATATTTT.